Following are 20 T cell receptor beta chains from one sample sequenced in a study of blood T cell repertoires in COVID-19. TCRdb's copy holds only in-frame clones and misses some; the assay was immunoSEQ multiplex PCR. Of roughly 200,000 clones listed, about 85% are singletons. The sequenced material came from PBMCs or T cells enriched from blood (not recorded which). All receptors derive from a middle-aged man who had recovered from COVID-19.

This chain uses TRBV3-1 (or the pseudogene TRBV3-2) with TRBJ1-1; D gene unclear. Per the germline V gene, CDR1 is LGHDT and CDR2 is YNNKEL (reference sequence). Trimming cost V 0 bases and J 11 bases, with 13 bases left between them. The CDR3 length is 13 residues. In nucleotides, the CDR3 is TGTGCCAGCAGCCAAGATCTATCCGGAGGGGCTTTCTTT. Residues: CASSQDLSGGAFF.

The chain is built from TRBV18 and TRBJ2-1; 16 bases map to TRBD2. CDR1 is KGHSH and CDR2 is LQKENI in the germline V gene. This CDR3 is 20 amino acids long. V dropped 5 bases and J dropped 1; count of bases not matched to a gene: 11. CDR3 in amino acids: CASSTMPGLAGGPSYNEQFF. CDR3 DNA sequence: TGTGCCAGCTCAACGATGCCGGGACTAGCGGGAGGGCCTTCCTACAATGAGCAGTTCTTC.

The chain joins TRBV30 to TRBJ1-2; TRBD1 aligns across 8 bases. Germline CDR1 and CDR2: GTSNPN and SVGIG (reference sequence). V shed 1 base and J 7 bases; nucleotides not matched to a gene: 5. This CDR3 spans 13 amino acids. Written as DNA, the CDR3 is TGTGCCTGGAGTGCAGGGGGCGCGTCTGGCTACACCTTC. Protein product: CAWSAGGASGYTF.

A single count supports this clone. This chain links TRBV4-3 with TRBJ2-3; D might be TRBD1 (5 bases). The germline V gene has CDR1 LGHNA and CDR2 YSLEER. This CDR3 contains 18 residues. The V end lost 0 bases, the J end lost 7 bases, and 23 bases lay between the germline ends. The CDR3 reads CASSQDRSSTVPQYTQYF. The CDR3, as DNA: TGCGCCAGCAGCCAAGATAGGTCATCGACAGTTCCCCAATATACGCAGTATTTT.

The CDR3 protein is CATSRSKTGINTIYF. CDR3 nucleotides: TGTGCCACCAGCAGATCTAAAACAGGGATAAACACCATATATTTT. The chain uses TRBV15 and TRBJ1-3; tentative D call: TRBD1 (6 bases). Germline assignment: CDR1 LNHNV and CDR2 YYDKDF (reference sequence). The ends were cut back, 2 bases at V and 6 bases at J, with 14 bases in the middle. This CDR3 contains 15 residues.

The chain employs TRBV6-5 and TRBJ1-3, with D unresolved. Germline lookup yields CDR1 MNHEY and CDR2 SVGAGI. With 8 bases removed from V and 0 bases from J, the gap between germline ends came to 5 bases. CDR3 size: 12 residues. The CDR3 DNA sequence: TGTGCCAGCCGCGGCTCTGGAAACACCATATATTTT. This encodes CASRGSGNTIYF.

The rearrangement joins TRBV6-1 to TRBJ2-6; 14 bases match TRBD2. Germline CDR1 is MNHNS and CDR2 is SASEGT. The CDR3 is made up of 21 amino acids. The ends lost 2 bases at V and 3 bases at J; junction bases unmatched: 12. The CDR3 DNA reads as TGTGCCAGCAGTGAATTCGGGACTAGCGGGAGTATCAAGGGTGGGGCCAACGTCCTGACTTTC. Its translation: CASSEFGTSGSIKGGANVLTF.

Note on this clone: The junction departs from the called germline gene at one end, perhaps through a read error. V usage is TRBV3-1 (or the pseudogene TRBV3-2) and J usage is TRBJ1-3, with a possible D match to TRBD1 (5 bases). Germline CDR1 reads LGHDT; CDR2 reads YNNKEL (reference sequence). This CDR3 has 17 residues. CDR3 residues: CASSHPPRQGKGSTIYF. The CDR3 DNA sequence: TGTGCCAGCAGCCACCCTCCCCGGCAGGGTAAAGGAAGCACCATATATTTT.

V gene TRBV15 combines with J gene TRBJ2-7, with 7 bases fitting TRBD1. V lost 3 bases and J lost 3; bases outside the gene matches: 5. Looked up from germline, CDR1 is LNHNV and CDR2 is YYDKDF (reference sequence). The CDR3 contains 14 residues. CDR3 bases: TGTGCCACCAGCAGGGGAAACAGGGGCTACGAGCAGTACTTC. This gives the protein CATSRGNRGYEQYF.

This clone was counted once. The chain is built from TRBV6-5 and TRBJ2-1; 7 positions agree with TRBD1. The junction had 6 bases not matched to a gene; V was cut back by 9 bases and J by 7 bases. The germline gives CDR1 MNHEY, CDR2 SVGAGI. The CDR3 is 12 residues long. The DNA of the CDR3 is TGTGCCAGTGACAGGGTATTGAATGAGCAGTTCTTC. Protein: CASDRVLNEQFF.

This chain links TRBV7-9 with TRBJ2-3, with D possibly TRBD2 on 5 matching bases. Germline CDR1 reads SEHNR; CDR2 reads FQNEAQ (reference sequence). The CDR3 runs to 14 residues. V was clipped by 3 bases and J by 2 bases, with 9 bases between them. The CDR3 loop reads CASSFGGFTDTQYF. As DNA, the CDR3 is TGTGCCAGCAGCTTCGGCGGGTTCACAGATACGCAGTATTTT. The variable domain in full, completed from reference TRBV7-9 and TRBJ2-3, reads DTGVSQNPRHKITKRGQNVTFRCDPISEHNRLYWYRQTLGQGPEFLTYFQNEAQLEKSRLLSDRFSAERPKGSFSTLEIQRTEQGDSAMYLCASSFGGFTDTQYFGPGTRLTVL.

This clone occurred once. The chain employs TRBV25-1 and TRBJ2-1; 10 bases are a match to TRBD2. This CDR3 contains 15 residues. The V segment lost 4 bases and the J segment 3 bases; nucleotides outside the gene matches: 3. Germline assignment: CDR1 MGHDK and CDR2 SYGVNS. For the CDR3, the DNA is TGTGCCAGCAGTGGTAGCGGGAGGTTCTACAATGAGCAGTTCTTC. Protein product: CASSGSGRFYNEQFF.

The chain is built from TRBV18 and TRBJ1-1; weak D call: TRBD1 (6 bases). V lost 3 bases and J lost 4, with 15 bases in between. Germline V gives CDR1 KGHSH, CDR2 LQKENI. The CDR3 has 15 residues. The CDR3 spells CASSPSPGASTEAFF. The CDR3 region has the DNA TGTGCCAGCTCACCTTCCCCAGGGGCCAGCACTGAAGCTTTCTTT.

This sequence joins TRBV18 and TRBJ1-6, with 7 nucleotides matching TRBD1. This CDR3 is 14 amino acids long. The V gene's germline CDR1 is KGHSH and CDR2 LQKENI. With V trimmed by 3 bases and J by 13 bases, 9 bases remained unmatched. The CDR3 DNA is TGTGCCAGCTCACCCGACAGGGCTGGGTGGCCCCTCCACTTT. Protein sequence: CASSPDRAGWPLHF.

This chain uses TRBV6-1 with TRBJ2-7; tentatively, D is TRBD1 (6 bases). Trimming shortened V by 3 bases and J by 2 bases, and 11 bases separated the two germline ends. Germline CDR1 is MNHNS and CDR2 is SASEGT. The CDR3 spans 14 residues. The CDR3 region has the DNA TGTGCCAGCAGTGATCCGGGACACACCTACGAGCAGTACTTC. Its translation: CASSDPGHTYEQYF.

V gene TRBV5-5 combines with J gene TRBJ2-6, with a possible D match to TRBD2 (5 bases). This CDR3 contains 15 residues. Per the germline V gene, CDR1 is SGHKS and CDR2 is YYEKEE (reference sequence). V was pared by 0 bases and J by 2 bases, with 6 bases between. This CDR3 reads CASSLGETGANVLTF. CDR3 in DNA: TGTGCCAGCAGCTTGGGGGAGACTGGGGCCAACGTCCTGACTTTC.

The table lists this clone with a few counts. The genes are TRBV28 and TRBJ2-1; D may be TRBD2 (6 bases). The CDR3 spans 19 residues. V gave up 1 base and J gave up 5 bases, with 24 bases separating them. The germline CDR1 and CDR2 sequences are MDHEN and SYDVKM. CDR3 coding DNA: TGTGCCAGCAGTTTATTCTCCATGATAGCGGACCTCAGGGACAATGAGCAGTTCTTC. Translating gives CASSLFSMIADLRDNEQFF.

Note on this clone: In the same sample, other DNA sequences code for this CDR3. The chain links TRBV5-5 to TRBJ2-7; 8 bases match TRBD1. Germline V CDR1 and CDR2: SGHKS, YYEKEE (reference sequence). The CDR3 has 14 amino acids. V was pared by 2 bases and J by 1 base, with 2 bases of the junction left unmatched. CDR3 nucleotides: TGTGCCAGCAGCTTAGGACAGGGATCCTACGAGCAGTACTTC. Residues: CASSLGQGSYEQYF.

The genes are TRBV2 and TRBJ2-1; TRBD2 might be the D (6 bases). This CDR3 is built from 14 residues. V gave up 4 bases and J gave up 9 bases, with 16 bases separating them. Germline V lookup: CDR1 SNHLY, CDR2 FYNNEI. CDR3 sequence reads: CASSVRGDLGEQFF. CDR3 DNA sequence: TGTGCCAGCAGTGTCCGTGGGGACTTGGGTGAGCAGTTCTTC.

The table lists this clone with a count of one. The rearrangement links TRBV15 to TRBJ1-5; TRBD1 might be the D (6 bases). The CDR3 is made up of 14 amino acids. Between the trimmed V and J ends, which lost 8 bases and 0 bases, there was a span of 11 bases. Germline-derived CDR1 and CDR2 are LNHNV and YYDKDF (reference sequence). CDR3: CATLDSYSNQPQHF. Written as DNA, the CDR3 is TGTGCCACCCTGGACAGCTATAGCAATCAGCCCCAGCATTTT.